This T cell receptor beta chain was profiled in a study of tumor-infiltrating lymphocytes in primary liver carcinoma. General study findings and limits: The overlap of tumor-adjacent and tumor-blood pairs was smaller than that of tumor region pairs.

With a constant-region primer, TCR beta cDNA was made from around 530 ng of total RNA. A slightly modified ARM-PCR protocol with three nested multiplex PCR rounds produced these TCR beta libraries. The first two PCR rounds, around 10 cycles each, used TRBV1-TRBV30 forward primers and a C-beta reverse primer. TCRdb re-analysed the multiplex PCR reads in MiXCR, keeping a single row per CDR3 protein. This sample has approximately 340,000 distinct CDR3 sequences; about 61% occur once, and the top ten carry about 6%. This CDR3 has 16 residues. V was pared by 1 base and J by 5 bases, with 18 bases between. The germline CDR1 and CDR2 sequences are LGHNA and YSLEER. This clonotype was picked up many times. As yet, its antigen is unknown. Researchers drew blood RNA from unsorted whole blood and extracted germline DNA as well. Before any surgery took place, approximately 4 milliliters of peripheral blood were collected.

This chain links TRBV4-3 with TRBJ2-7; a weak D match, TRBD2 (5 bases). This clonotype originated in a man aged 40-55 years with primary liver carcinoma and hepatitis B virus infection. Sequenced sample: peripheral blood. In DNA form, the CDR3 reads TGCGCCAGCAGCCAAGGACCAGGACGGGGTTTCAACGAGCAGTACTTC. Its translation is CASSQGPGRGFNEQYF.